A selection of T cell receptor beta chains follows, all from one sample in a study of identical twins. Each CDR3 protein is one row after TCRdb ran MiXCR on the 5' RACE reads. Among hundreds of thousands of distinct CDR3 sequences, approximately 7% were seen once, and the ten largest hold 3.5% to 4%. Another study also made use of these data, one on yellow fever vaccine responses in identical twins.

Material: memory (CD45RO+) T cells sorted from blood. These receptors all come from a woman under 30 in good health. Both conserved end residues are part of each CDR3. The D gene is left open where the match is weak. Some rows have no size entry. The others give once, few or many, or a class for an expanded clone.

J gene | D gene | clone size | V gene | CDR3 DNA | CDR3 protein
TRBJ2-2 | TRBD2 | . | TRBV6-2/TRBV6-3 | TGTGCCAGCAGTTACTCGAGTGGGACTAGCGGGGGGGCGCAGAACACCGGGGAGCTGTTTTTT | CASSYSSGTSGGAQNTGELFF
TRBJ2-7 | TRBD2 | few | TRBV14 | TGTGCCAGCAGCCAAGTGGGGGGCAGACTAGCGGGATCCTACGAGCAGTACTTC | CASSQVGGRLAGSYEQYF
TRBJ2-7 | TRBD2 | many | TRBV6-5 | TGTGCCAGCAGTTACTCGACAAAGTCTAGCGGGAGCTACGAGCAGTACTTC | CASSYSTKSSGSYEQYF
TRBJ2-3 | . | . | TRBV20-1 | TGCTGTGCTAGAGATCCAAGGAGCAGGGGTAGCACAGATACGCAGTATTTT | CCARDPRSRGSTDTQYF
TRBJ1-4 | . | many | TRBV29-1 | TGCAGCGTCTCTACCGACAGGGAAAAACTGTTTTTT | CSVSTDREKLFF
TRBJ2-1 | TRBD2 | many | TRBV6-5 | TGTGCCAGCAGTTGGGCCGGGACTAGCGGATCCAATGAGCAGTTCTTC | CASSWAGTSGSNEQFF
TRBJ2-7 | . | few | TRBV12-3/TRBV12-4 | TGTGCCAGCACGAAGAGCTCCTACGAGCAGTACTTC | CASTKSSYEQYF
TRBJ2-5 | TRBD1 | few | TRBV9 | TGTGCCAGCAGCCCAGGGGGCGGAGAGACCCAGTACTTC | CASSPGGGETQYF
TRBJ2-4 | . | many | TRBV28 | TGTGCCAGCAGTTTATCAGCCCGCGACAGAGGCTTAGCCAAAAACATTCAGTACTTC | CASSLSARDRGLAKNIQYF
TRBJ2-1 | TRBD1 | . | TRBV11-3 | TGTGCCAGCAGCTTGACAGGGGGCGAGCAGTTCTTC | CASSLTGGEQFF
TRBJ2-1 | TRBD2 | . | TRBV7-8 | TGTGCCAGCAGCTTAGGTACTAGCGGTGGCTCCTACAATGAGCAGTTCTTC | CASSLGTSGGSYNEQFF
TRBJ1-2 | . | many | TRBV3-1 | TGTGCCAGCAGCCAAGCCAGGGATGGCTACACCTTC | CASSQARDGYTF
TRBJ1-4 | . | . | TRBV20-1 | TGCAGTGCTAGCTTTGGAACTAATGAAAAACTGTTTTTT | CSASFGTNEKLFF
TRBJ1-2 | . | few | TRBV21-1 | TGTGCCAGCAGCCCCCACTCCCAGGGGGCGCAAAATGGCTACACCTTC | CASSPHSQGAQNGYTF
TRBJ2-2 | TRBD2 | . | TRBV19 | TGTGCCAGTAGTAGGGGTAGCGGGGAGATCACCGGGCAGCTGTTTTTT | CASSRGSGEITGQLFF
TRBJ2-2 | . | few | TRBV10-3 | TGTGCCATCAGTGAGTCGGGAGGGGGACAGAACACCGGGGAGCTGTTTTTT | CAISESGGGQNTGELFF
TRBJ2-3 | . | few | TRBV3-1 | TGTGCCAGCACCAAAGGAGGGCTAGAGACGGCTACGCAGTATTTT | CASTKGGLETATQYF
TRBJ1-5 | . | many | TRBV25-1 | TGTGCCACTTCACAGGGCCATCAGCCCCAGCATTTT | CATSQGHQPQHF
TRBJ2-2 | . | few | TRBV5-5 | TGTGCCAGCGGGCCCCACACCGGGGAGCTGTTTTTT | CASGPHTGELFF
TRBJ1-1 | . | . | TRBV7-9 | TGTGCCAGCAGCTCCCCTTGGTGGGTTTCTGAAGCTTTCTTT | CASSSPWWVSEAFF
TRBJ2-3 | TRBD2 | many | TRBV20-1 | TGCAGTGCTCCGCCTAGCGGGGGTGCGGATACGCAGTATTTT | CSAPPSGGADTQYF
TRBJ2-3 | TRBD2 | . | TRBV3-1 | TGTGCCAGCAGCCAATTATCCGGGAGGGTATACACAGATACGCAGTATTTT | CASSQLSGRVYTDTQYF
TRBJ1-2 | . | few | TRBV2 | TGTGCCAGCAGTGATAGGGGTGAGGGATATGGCTACACCTTC | CASSDRGEGYGYTF
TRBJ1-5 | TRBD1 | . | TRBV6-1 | TGTGCCAGCAGTGAAGCAGGACAGGGCGCTCAGCCCCAGCATTTT | CASSEAGQGAQPQHF
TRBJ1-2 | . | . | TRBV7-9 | TGTGCCAGCAGCTTTCCCGGTATCTATGGCTACACCTTC | CASSFPGIYGYTF
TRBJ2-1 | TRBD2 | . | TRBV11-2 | TGTGCCAGCAGCCCGCCAGGACTAGCGGGAGTCCGGGGCGGTGAGCAGTTCTTC | CASSPPGLAGVRGGEQFF
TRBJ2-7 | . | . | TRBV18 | TGTGCCAGCTCACCTCGACCGGGATTGTTGTACGAGCAGTACTTC | CASSPRPGLLYEQYF
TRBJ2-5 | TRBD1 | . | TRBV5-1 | TGCGCCAGCAGCGGGGGACAGCGCGGGGAGACCCAGTACTTC | CASSGGQRGETQYF
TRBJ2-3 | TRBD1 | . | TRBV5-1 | TGCGCCAGCAGCTTGGTGGCGGTGGCAGGGGGTACAGATACGCAGTATTTT | CASSLVAVAGGTDTQYF
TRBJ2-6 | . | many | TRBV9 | TGTGCCAGCAGCGTAGAAGGGACTGGGGCCAACGTCCTGACTTTC | CASSVEGTGANVLTF
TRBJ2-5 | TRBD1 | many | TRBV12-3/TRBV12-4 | TGTGCCAGCAGTTTTTCTATAGGACAGGGTGAGACCCAGTACTTC | CASSFSIGQGETQYF
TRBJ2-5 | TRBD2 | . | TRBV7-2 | TGTGCCAGCAGCTTATTCCGACTAGCGGGGGGCCAAGAGACCCAGTACTTC | CASSLFRLAGGQETQYF
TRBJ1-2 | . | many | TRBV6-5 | TGTGCCACCCGGGTCGAGTTGGGGGCCTCTAACTATGGCTACACCTTC | CATRVELGASNYGYTF
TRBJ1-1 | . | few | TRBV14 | TGTGCCAGCAGCCACGGGACCGTCGAAGCTTTCTTT | CASSHGTVEAFF
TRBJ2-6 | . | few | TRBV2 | TGTGCCAGCAGTTATTCTATCTACTCTGGGGCCAACGTCCTGACTTTC | CASSYSIYSGANVLTF
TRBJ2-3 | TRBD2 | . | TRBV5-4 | TGTGCCAGCAGCTTGTTGACTAGCGAGACAGATACGCAGTATTTT | CASSLLTSETDTQYF
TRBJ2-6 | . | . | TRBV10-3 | TGTGCCATCAGTGAGTCCCAAGTGGTCGGGGCCAACGTCCTGACTTTC | CAISESQVVGANVLTF
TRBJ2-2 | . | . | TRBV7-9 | TGTGCCAGCAGCTCCTTCAGACTCCTAGCGAACACCGGGGAGCTGTTTTTT | CASSSFRLLANTGELFF
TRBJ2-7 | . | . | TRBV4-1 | TGCGCCAGCAGCCAAGCAGTGGGTCCCGAGCAGTACTTC | CASSQAVGPEQYF
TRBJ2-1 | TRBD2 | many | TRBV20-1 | TGCAGTGCTAGAGTGGGCGGGGGGCCCTCTTCCTACAATGAGCAGTTCTTC | CSARVGGGPSSYNEQFF
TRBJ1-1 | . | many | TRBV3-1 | TGTGCCAGCAGCCACACGGGGACGGCTTTCTTT | CASSHTGTAFF
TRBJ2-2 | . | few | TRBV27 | TGTGCCAGCAGTTTGGCTATCACCGGGGAGCTGTTTTTT | CASSLAITGELFF
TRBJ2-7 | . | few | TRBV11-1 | TGTGCCAGCAGCTTCAGGGGCGAGCAGTACTTC | CASSFRGEQYF
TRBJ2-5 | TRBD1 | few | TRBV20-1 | TGCAGTGCTCCTGAGTCGGGACAGATGGAAGAGACCCAGTACTTC | CSAPESGQMEETQYF
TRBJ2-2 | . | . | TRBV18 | TGTGCCAGCTCACCGTCGGGGGCCGGCACCGGGGAGCTGTTTTTT | CASSPSGAGTGELFF
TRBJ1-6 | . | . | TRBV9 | TGTGCCAGCACCGACCTGGGGGGTGGCAATTCACCCCTCCACTTT | CASTDLGGGNSPLHF
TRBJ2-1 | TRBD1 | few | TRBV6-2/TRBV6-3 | TGTGCCAGCAGTTCTGGACAGGGGTTTAAGAATGAGCAGTTCTTC | CASSSGQGFKNEQFF
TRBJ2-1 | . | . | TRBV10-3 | TGTGCCATCAGTGATCCACGATCCGGGGGCTCCTACAATGAGCAGTTCTTC | CAISDPRSGGSYNEQFF
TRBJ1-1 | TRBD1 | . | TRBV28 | TGTGCCAGCAGCATAACAGGGGGAGCTTTCTTT | CASSITGGAFF